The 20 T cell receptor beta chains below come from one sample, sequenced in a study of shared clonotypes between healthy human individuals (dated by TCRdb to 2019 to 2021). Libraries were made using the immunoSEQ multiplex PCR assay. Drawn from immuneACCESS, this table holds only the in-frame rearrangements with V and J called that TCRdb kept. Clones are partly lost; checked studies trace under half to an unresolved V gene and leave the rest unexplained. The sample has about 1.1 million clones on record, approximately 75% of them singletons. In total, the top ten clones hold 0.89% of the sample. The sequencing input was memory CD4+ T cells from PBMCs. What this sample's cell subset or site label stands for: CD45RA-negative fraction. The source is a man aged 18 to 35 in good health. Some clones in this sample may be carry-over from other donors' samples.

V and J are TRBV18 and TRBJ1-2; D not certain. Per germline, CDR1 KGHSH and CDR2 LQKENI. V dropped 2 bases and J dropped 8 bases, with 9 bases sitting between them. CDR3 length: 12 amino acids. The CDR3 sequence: CASSPGVQGYTF. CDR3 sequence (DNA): TGTGCCAGCTCACCAGGGGTACAAGGCTACACCTTC. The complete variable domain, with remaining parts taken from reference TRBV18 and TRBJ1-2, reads NAGVMQNPRHLVRRRGQEARLRCSPMKGHSHVYWYRQLPEEGLKFMVYLQKENIIDESGMPKERFSAEFPKEGPSILRIQQVVRGDSAAYFCASSPGVQGYTFGSGTRLTVV.

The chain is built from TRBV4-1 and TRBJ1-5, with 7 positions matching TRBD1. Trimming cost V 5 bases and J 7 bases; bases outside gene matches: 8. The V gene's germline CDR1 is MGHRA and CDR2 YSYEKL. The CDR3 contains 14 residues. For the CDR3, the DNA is TGCGCCAGCAGCTTCAGACAGGGATTACAGCCCCAGCATTTT. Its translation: CASSFRQGLQPQHF.

CDR3 in amino acids: CSVEGLAGITDTQYF. CDR3 nucleotides: TGCAGCGTTGAGGGGCTAGCGGGGATCACAGATACGCAGTATTTT. The rearrangement joins TRBV29-1 to TRBJ2-3; 9 nucleotides match TRBD2. The V and J ends lost 3 bases and 2 bases, in that order; junction bases with no gene match: 6. The CDR3 loop spans 15 amino acids. CDR1 SQVTM and CDR2 ANQGSEA come from the germline V gene.

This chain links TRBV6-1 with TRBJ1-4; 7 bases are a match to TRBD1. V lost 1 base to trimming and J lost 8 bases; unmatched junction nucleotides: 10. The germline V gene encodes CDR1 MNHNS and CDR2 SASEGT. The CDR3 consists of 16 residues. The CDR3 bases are TGTGCCAGCAGTGAAGGATATAGGGGGCAGAGCGAAAAACTGTTTTTT. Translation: CASSEGYRGQSEKLFF.

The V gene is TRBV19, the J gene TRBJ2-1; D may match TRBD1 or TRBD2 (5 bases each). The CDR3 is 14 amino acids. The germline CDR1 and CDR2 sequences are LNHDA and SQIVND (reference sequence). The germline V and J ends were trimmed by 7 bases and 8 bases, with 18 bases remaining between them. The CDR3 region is CASTHGDGLDEQFF. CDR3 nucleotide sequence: TGTGCCAGTACCCACGGGGACGGGTTGGATGAGCAGTTCTTC.

CDR3 bases: TGTGCCAGCAGGGCTCTTACTTTTTCCGGGGAGCTGTTTTTT. Residues: CASRALTFSGELFF. The chain couples TRBV6-1 to TRBJ2-2; D is unclear. The CDR3 consists of 14 residues. The V end was cut by 6 bases, the J end by 6 bases, with 14 bases between. Germline loops: CDR1 MNHNS, CDR2 SASEGT.

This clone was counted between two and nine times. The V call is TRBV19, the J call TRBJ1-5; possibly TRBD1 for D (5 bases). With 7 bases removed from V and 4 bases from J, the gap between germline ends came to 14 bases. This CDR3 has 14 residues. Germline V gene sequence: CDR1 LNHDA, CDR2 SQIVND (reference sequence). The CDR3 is CASTGLSTNQPQHF. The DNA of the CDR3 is TGTGCCAGTACAGGGTTATCTACGAATCAGCCCCAGCATTTT.

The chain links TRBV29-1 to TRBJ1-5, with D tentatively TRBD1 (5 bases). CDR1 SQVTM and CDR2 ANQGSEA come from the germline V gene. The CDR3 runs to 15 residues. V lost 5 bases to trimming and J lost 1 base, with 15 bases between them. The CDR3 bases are TGCAGCGTTATGACAGCGATTGGGAGCAATCAGCCCCAGCATTTT. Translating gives CSVMTAIGSNQPQHF.

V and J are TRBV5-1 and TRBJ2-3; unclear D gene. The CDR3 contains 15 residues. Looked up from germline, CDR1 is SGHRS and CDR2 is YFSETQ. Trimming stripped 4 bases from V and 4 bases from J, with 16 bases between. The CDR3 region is CASSVPWSLADTQYF. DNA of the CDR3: TGCGCCAGCAGCGTACCGTGGTCACTGGCAGATACGCAGTATTTT.

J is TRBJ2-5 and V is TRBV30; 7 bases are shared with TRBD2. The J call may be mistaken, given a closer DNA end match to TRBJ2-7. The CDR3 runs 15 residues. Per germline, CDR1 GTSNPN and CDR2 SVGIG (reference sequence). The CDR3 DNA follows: TGTGCCTGGAGTGTAGGCGGGGGAGGAACCTACGAGCAGTACTTC. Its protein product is CAWSVGGGGTYEQYF.

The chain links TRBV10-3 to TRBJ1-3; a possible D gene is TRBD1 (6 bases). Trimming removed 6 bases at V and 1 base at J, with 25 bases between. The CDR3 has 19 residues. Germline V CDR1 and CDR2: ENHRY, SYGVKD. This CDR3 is CAIRPWGGRGTASGNTIYF. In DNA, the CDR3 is TGTGCCATCAGACCTTGGGGGGGCCGGGGGACTGCGTCTGGAAACACCATATATTTT.

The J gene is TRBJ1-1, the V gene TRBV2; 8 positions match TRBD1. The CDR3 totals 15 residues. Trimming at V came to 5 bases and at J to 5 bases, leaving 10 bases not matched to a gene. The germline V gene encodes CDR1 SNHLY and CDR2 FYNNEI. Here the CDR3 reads CASSPQGARGTEAFF. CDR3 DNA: TGTGCCAGCAGTCCCCAGGGGGCGCGGGGAACTGAAGCTTTCTTT.

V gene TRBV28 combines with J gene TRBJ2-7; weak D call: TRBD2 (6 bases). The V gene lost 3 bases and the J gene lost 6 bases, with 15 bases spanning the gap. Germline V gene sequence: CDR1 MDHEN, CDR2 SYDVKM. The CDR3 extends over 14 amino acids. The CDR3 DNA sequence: TGTGCCAGCAGTTTCAGTGGGAGGTCGGGCGAGCAGTACTTC. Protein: CASSFSGRSGEQYF.

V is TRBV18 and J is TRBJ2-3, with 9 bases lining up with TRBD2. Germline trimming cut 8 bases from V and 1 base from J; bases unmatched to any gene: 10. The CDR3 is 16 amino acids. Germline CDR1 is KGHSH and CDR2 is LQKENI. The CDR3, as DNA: TGTGCCAGCCCTCAACCTAGCGGGGCCCGCACAGATACGCAGTATTTT. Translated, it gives CASPQPSGARTDTQYF. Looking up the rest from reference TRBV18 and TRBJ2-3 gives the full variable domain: NAGVMQNPRHLVRRRGQEARLRCSPMKGHSHVYWYRQLPEEGLKFMVYLQKENIIDESGMPKERFSAEFPKEGPSILRIQQVVRGDSAAYFCASPQPSGARTDTQYFGPGTRLTVL.

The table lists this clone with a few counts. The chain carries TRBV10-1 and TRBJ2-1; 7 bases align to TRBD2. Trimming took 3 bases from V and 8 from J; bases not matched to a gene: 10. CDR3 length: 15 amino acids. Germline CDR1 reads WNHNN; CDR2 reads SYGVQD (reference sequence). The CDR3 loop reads CASSEAAGDLDEQFF. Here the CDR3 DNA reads TGCGCCAGCAGTGAAGCGGCGGGAGATTTGGATGAGCAGTTCTTC.

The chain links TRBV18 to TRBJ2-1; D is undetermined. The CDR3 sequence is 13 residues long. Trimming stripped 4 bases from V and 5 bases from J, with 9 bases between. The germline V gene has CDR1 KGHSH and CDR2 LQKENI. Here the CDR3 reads CASSLSRDNEQFF. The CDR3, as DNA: TGTGCCAGCTCACTGTCGCGTGACAATGAGCAGTTCTTC.

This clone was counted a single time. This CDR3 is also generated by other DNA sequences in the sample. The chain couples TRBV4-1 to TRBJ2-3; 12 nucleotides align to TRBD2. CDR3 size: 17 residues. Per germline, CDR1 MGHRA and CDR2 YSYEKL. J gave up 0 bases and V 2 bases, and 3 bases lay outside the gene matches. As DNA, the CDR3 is TGCGCCAGCAGCCAATGGGGGACTAGCGGGAGCACAGATACGCAGTATTTT. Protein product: CASSQWGTSGSTDTQYF.

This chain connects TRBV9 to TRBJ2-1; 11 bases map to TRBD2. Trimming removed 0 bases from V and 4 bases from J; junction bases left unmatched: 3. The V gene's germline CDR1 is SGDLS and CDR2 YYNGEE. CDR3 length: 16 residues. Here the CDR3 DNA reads TGTGCCAGCAGCGTAGGAACTAGCGGGAGTTACAATGAGCAGTTCTTC. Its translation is CASSVGTSGSYNEQFF.

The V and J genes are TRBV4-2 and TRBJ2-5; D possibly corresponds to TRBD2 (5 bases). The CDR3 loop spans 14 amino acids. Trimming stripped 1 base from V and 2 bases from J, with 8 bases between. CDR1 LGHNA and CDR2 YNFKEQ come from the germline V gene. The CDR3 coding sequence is TGTGCCAGCAGCCAAGCGGGGTTACAAGAGACCCAGTACTTC. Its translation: CASSQAGLQETQYF.

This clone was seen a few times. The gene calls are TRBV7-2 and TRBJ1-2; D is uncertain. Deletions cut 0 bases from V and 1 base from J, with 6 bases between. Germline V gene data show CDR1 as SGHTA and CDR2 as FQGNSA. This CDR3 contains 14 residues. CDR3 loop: CASSLAVVNYGYTF. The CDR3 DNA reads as TGTGCCAGCAGCTTAGCCGTCGTTAACTATGGCTACACCTTC.